These 17 T cell receptor beta chains were all obtained from the same sample, sequenced in a study of CD4 and CD8 cells across lung adenocarcinoma regions. From the PCR reads, TCRdb called clonotypes with MiXCR, one entry per CDR3 protein. The sample contains 20,000 to 25,000 distinct CDR3 sequences, 52% of which appear only once. Sequencing used CD4+ T cells from the center of a lung tumor. Source of these receptors: a male donor with lung adenocarcinoma. The CD4 and CD8 labels of this study may be unreliable.

At least ten counts were recorded for this clonotype. The rearrangement links TRBV6-2 or TRBV6-3 to TRBJ2-5, with 7 positions matching TRBD2. The CDR3 runs 19 residues. Per germline, CDR1 MNHEY and CDR2 SVGEGT. V shed 2 bases, J shed 2 bases, and the junction held 17 bases outside the gene matches. The CDR3 loop reads CASSYPGSGKVSEQETQYF. The CDR3 nucleotides are TGTGCCAGCAGTTACCCGGGGAGCGGGAAAGTTTCGGAACAAGAGACCCAGTACTTC.

V is TRBV6-1 and J is TRBJ2-2, with D hard to call. The germline V and J ends were trimmed by 6 bases and 16 bases, with 27 bases remaining between them. Germline CDR1 reads MNHNS; CDR2 reads SASEGT. The CDR3 length is 15 residues. CDR3 amino acids: CASRLQAVSTEKQFF. The CDR3 DNA reads TGTGCCAGCAGACTCCAGGCTGTAAGCACAGAGAAGCAGTTTTTT.

This clonotype was seen only once. The J gene is TRBJ2-1, the V gene TRBV20-1; D unresolved. The V gene's germline CDR1 is DFQATT and CDR2 SNEGSKA (reference sequence). CDR3 size: 13 residues. Trimming took off 5 bases at V and 8 bases at J, with 16 bases between the two ends. CDR3 in DNA: TGCAGTGCTCCGTCGGCCGCTATTGATGAGCAGTTCTTC. As protein: CSAPSAAIDEQFF.

In its sample, this clonotype was seen many times. This chain connects TRBV6-1 to TRBJ1-2; a possible D gene is TRBD1 (5 bases). Trimming removed 4 bases at V and 8 bases at J, with 17 bases between. Germline-derived CDR1 and CDR2 are MNHNS and SASEGT. The CDR3 totals 14 residues. The CDR3 DNA reads TGTGCCAGCAGTGCTTCGACAGAACTATGGGGCTACACCTTC. This encodes CASSASTELWGYTF.

This clonotype occurred once. This chain links TRBV6-1 with TRBJ2-2, with a possible D match to TRBD1 (6 bases). CDR1 MNHNS and CDR2 SASEGT come from the germline V gene. V was trimmed by 6 bases and J by 16 bases, leaving 33 bases between them. There are 17 residues in the CDR3. CDR3 in amino acids: CASSRSRQAGATGAQFF. The CDR3 nucleotides are TGTGCCAGCAGCCGGAGCCGACAGGCTGGAGCCACCGGGGCGCAGTTTTTT.

The chain has TRBV7-2 and TRBJ2-1; D may be TRBD2 (6 bases). V was clipped by 2 bases and J by 12 bases, with 8 bases between them. This CDR3 is 11 amino acids long. CDR1 and CDR2 from the germline V gene are SGHTA and FQGNSA. Written as DNA, the CDR3 is TGTGCCAGCAGCTTATCCGGGGGGCAGTTCTTC. It encodes CASSLSGGQFF.

This clonotype was observed at least ten times. The chain carries TRBV6-5 and TRBJ2-1; D gene ambiguous. CDR3 length equals 15 residues. Germline-derived CDR1 and CDR2 are MNHEY and SVGAGI. V was shortened by 0 bases and J by 0 bases, with 6 bases between the two germline ends. For the CDR3, the DNA is TGTGCCAGCAGTTACTCGGGATTCTCCTACAATGAGCAGTTCTTC. Encoded protein: CASSYSGFSYNEQFF.

By its share, this clonotype is medium-sized (0.01 to 0.1%). This sequence joins TRBV6-1 and TRBJ2-4; TRBD1 agrees at 7 bases. Per the germline V gene, CDR1 is MNHNS and CDR2 is SASEGT. This CDR3 is 13 amino acids long. The V and J ends lost 6 bases and 9 bases, in that order; junction bases with no gene match: 8. The CDR3 coding sequence is TGTGCCAGCAGCGATACAGGGGTGGGCATTCAGTACTTC. It codes for CASSDTGVGIQYF.

This clonotype was counted many times. The V gene is TRBV6-5, the J gene TRBJ2-1, with 7 nucleotides matching TRBD2. Matching the DNA end better, TRBJ2-7 makes the J call doubtful. Germline CDR1 and CDR2: MNHEY and SVGAGI. The CDR3 is made up of 15 amino acids. This CDR3 reads CASSYGSAGDDEQYF. In DNA, the CDR3 is TGTGCCAGCAGTTACGGGTCGGCGGGAGACGACGAGCAGTACTTC.

The chain couples TRBV3-1 to TRBJ2-5; 7 bases line up with TRBD2. The CDR3 totals 13 residues. Losses at the gene ends were 5 bases for V and 4 bases for J; bases not matched to a gene: 4. CDR1 LGHDT and CDR2 YNNKEL come from the germline V gene (reference sequence). CDR3 residues: CASSFRLAETQYF. The CDR3 nucleotides read TGTGCCAGCAGCTTTCGACTAGCAGAGACCCAGTACTTC.

The J gene is TRBJ1-1, the V gene TRBV18, with TRBD1 as a possible D gene (6 bases). Looked up from germline, CDR1 is KGHSH and CDR2 is LQKENI. The CDR3 is 16 residues long. Trimming stripped 6 bases from V and 1 base from J, with 18 bases between. The CDR3 DNA reads TGTGCCAGCTCGTACGCTAGACAGGCTGGGAACACTGAAGCTTTCTTT. Protein product: CASSYARQAGNTEAFF.

This clonotype appeared a few times. This chain links TRBV27 with TRBJ2-1; D possibly matches TRBD1 or TRBD2 (6 bases each). Looked up from germline, CDR1 is MNHEY and CDR2 is SMNVEV (reference sequence). There are 17 residues in the CDR3. V lost 1 base, J lost 1 base, and 14 bases lay in between. This chain's CDR3 is CASSLWGGGPSYNEQFF. For the CDR3, the DNA is TGTGCCAGCAGTTTATGGGGTGGGGGGCCTTCCTACAATGAGCAGTTCTTC.

To note about this clonotype: One junction end does not reproduce the germline sequence, and a read error may be involved. This chain links TRBV10-3 with TRBJ2-1; possibly TRBD1 or TRBD2 for D (5 bases each). The CDR3 is 13 residues long. Per germline, CDR1 ENHRY and CDR2 SYGVKD. The CDR3 DNA sequence: TGTGCCAACGGTGATGGGACCAGCGATGAGCTGTTCTTC. Translation gives CANGDGTSDELFF.

Worth noting for this clonotype: One junction end disagrees with the germline gene, perhaps due to a read error. The chain carries TRBV27 and TRBJ2-4; no definite D call. This CDR3 spans 13 amino acids. Germline V gene lookup returns CDR1 MNHEY and CDR2 SMNVEV (reference sequence). The CDR3 is CATSPGSRNMQYF. DNA of the CDR3: TGTGCCACGAGTCCGGGCTCGAGGAACATGCAGTACTTC.

On this clonotype itself: Because the CDR3's place on the DNA is in doubt, the DNA is left out and the CDR3 is given as listed by TCRdb. The chain combines TRBV6-1 with TRBJ2-5; TRBD1 was called by the table and not checked on the DNA. Germline CDR1 and CDR2: MNHNS and SASEGT. From its first to its last residue, the CDR3 has 14 amino acids. CDR3 region: CASSESVGRGTLYF.

The J gene is TRBJ2-5, the V gene TRBV6-1; 7 positions agree with TRBD2. The CDR3 runs 16 residues. Trimming cost V 3 bases and J 11 bases; bases outside gene matches: 18. The germline V gene encodes CDR1 MNHNS and CDR2 SASEGT. The chain's CDR3 is CASSEVPGLGRDAQYF. As DNA, the CDR3 is TGTGCCAGCAGTGAGGTTCCCGGACTAGGGAGGGACGCGCAGTACTTC.

V gene TRBV6-1 combines with J gene TRBJ2-4; tentatively, D is TRBD2 (5 bases). There are 13 residues in the CDR3. Per the germline V gene, CDR1 is MNHNS and CDR2 is SASEGT. CDR3 sequence: CGSGGRDPKIQYF. The DNA of the CDR3 is TGTGGGAGCGGTGGCCGTGACCCGAAGATTCAGTACTTC.